This paragraph covers one T cell receptor (beta chain) sequence. Germline V gives CDR1 MNHNS, CDR2 SASEGT. The CDR3 contains 17 residues. V was clipped by 1 base and J by 6 bases; unmatched bases: 9. The PCR was carried out with 60 Vbeta primers and 13 Jbeta primers. Profiled with immunoSEQ multiplex PCR; TCRdb holds only in-frame clones, not every one. This sample has more than 90,000 clones, with over 60% found just once. The source of the sample is a study of cytomegalovirus exposure and HLA in healthy donors. Study-wide context: The study placed approximately 78% of its approximately 400 genotyped donors in the Caucasian-associated ancestry cluster.

Sequenced sample: PBMCs. The receptor's source is a boy younger than 18 in good health and CMV-seropositive. The chain employs TRBV6-1 and TRBJ1-5; 10 nucleotides agree with TRBD1. This chain's CDR3 is CASSEGDRGPKIQPQHF. The CDR3 DNA follows: TGTGCCAGCAGTGAAGGCGACAGGGGGCCTAAGATTCAGCCCCAGCATTTT.